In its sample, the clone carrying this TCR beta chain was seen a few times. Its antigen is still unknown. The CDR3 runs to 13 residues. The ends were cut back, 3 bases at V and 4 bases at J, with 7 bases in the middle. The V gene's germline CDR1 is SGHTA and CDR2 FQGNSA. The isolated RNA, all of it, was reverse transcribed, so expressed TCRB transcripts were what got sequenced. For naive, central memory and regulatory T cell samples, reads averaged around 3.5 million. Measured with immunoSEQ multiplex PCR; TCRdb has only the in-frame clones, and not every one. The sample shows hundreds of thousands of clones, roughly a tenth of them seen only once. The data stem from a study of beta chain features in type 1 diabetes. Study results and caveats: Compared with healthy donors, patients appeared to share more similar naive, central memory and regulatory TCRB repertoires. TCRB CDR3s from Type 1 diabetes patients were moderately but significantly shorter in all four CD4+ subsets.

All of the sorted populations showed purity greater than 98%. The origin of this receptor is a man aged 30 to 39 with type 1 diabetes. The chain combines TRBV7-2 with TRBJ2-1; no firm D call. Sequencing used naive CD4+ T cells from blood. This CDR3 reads CASSFGAYNEQFF. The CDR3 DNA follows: TGTGCCAGCAGCTTTGGAGCTTACAATGAGCAGTTCTTC.